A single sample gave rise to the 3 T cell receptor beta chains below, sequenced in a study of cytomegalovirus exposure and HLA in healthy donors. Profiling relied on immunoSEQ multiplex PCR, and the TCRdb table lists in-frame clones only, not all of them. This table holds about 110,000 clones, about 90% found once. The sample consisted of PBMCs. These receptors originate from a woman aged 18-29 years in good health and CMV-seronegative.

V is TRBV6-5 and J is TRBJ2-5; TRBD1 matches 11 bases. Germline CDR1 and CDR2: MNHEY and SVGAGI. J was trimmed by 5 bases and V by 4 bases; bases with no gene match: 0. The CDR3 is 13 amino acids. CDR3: CASSWDRGETQYF. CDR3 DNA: TGTGCCAGCAGTTGGGACAGGGGGGAGACCCAGTACTTC.

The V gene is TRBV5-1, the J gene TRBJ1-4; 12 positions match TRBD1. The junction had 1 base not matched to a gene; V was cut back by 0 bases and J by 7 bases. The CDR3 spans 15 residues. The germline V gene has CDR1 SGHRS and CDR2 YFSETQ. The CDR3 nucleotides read TGCGCCAGCAGCTTGGGGGACAGGGGGCGTGAAAAACTGTTTTTT. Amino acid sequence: CASSLGDRGREKLFF. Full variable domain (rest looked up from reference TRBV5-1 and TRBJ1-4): KAGVTQTPRYLIKTRGQQVTLSCSPISGHRSVSWYQQTPGQGLQFLFEYFSETQRNKGNFPGRFSGRQFSNSRSEMNVSTLELGDSALYLCASSLGDRGREKLFFGSGTQLSVL.

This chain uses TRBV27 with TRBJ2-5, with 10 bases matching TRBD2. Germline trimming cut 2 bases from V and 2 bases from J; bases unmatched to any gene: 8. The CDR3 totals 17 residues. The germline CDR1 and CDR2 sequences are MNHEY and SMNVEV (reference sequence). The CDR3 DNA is TGTGCCAGCAGTTTAACCTGGACTAGCGGTATTCAAGAGACCCAGTACTTC. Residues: CASSLTWTSGIQETQYF.